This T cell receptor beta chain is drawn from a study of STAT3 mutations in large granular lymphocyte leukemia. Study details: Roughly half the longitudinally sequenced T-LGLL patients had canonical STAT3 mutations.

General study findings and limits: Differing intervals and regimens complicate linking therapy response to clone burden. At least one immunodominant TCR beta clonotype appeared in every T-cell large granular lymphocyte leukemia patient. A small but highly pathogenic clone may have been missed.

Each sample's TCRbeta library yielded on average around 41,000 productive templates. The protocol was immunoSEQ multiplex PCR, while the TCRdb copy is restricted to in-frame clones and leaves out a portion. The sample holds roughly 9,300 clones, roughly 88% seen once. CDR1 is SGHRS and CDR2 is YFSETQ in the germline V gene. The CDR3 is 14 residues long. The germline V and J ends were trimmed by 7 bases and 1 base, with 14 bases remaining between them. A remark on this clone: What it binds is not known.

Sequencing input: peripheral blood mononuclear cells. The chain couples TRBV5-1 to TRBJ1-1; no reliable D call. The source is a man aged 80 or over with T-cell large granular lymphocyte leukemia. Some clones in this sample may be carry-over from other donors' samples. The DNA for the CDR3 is TGCGCCAGCCGTGCCCTGGGCCAGAACACTGAAGCTTTCTTT. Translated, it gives CASRALGQNTEAFF.